The 22 T cell receptor beta chains below were found in one sample sequenced in a study of T cell changes during pregnancy in multiple sclerosis. Produced via immunoSEQ multiplex PCR; TCRdb's table is partial and in-frame only. The sample consists of 100,000 or so clones, 94% of them appearing once. The sample in question was peripheral blood, obtained before pregnancy. Receptors were obtained from a female donor with multiple sclerosis, enrolled in a pregnancy study.

V is TRBV6-1 and J is TRBJ2-1, with a tentative D call TRBD1 (5 bases). Trimming took off 3 bases at V and 2 bases at J, with 14 bases between the two ends. The CDR3 spans 16 residues. The germline V gene encodes CDR1 MNHNS and CDR2 SASEGT. The CDR3 sequence: CASSEISDRPYNEQFF. The CDR3 DNA reads TGTGCCAGCAGTGAGATAAGCGACAGACCCTACAATGAGCAGTTCTTC.

This rearrangement joins TRBV28 to TRBJ2-2, with 12 bases identical to TRBD2. There are 18 residues in the CDR3. Trimming at V came to 3 bases and at J to 0 bases, leaving 5 bases not matched to a gene. From germline, CDR1 is MDHEN and CDR2 SYDVKM. The CDR3: CASSFPWTSGTNTGELFF. The CDR3, as DNA: TGTGCCAGCAGTTTCCCCTGGACTAGCGGGACGAACACCGGGGAGCTGTTTTTT.

This clone was counted between two and nine times. CDR3: CASSSSGRGTEAFF. DNA of the CDR3: TGTGCCAGCAGCTCTTCAGGCAGGGGCACTGAAGCTTTCTTT. The V and J genes are TRBV5-4 and TRBJ1-1; D perhaps matches TRBD1 (6 bases). Germline values: CDR1 SGHNT, CDR2 YYREEE (reference sequence). Trimming removed 3 bases at V and 4 bases at J, with 13 bases between. The CDR3 sequence is 14 residues long.

J is TRBJ2-3 and V is TRBV15, with a weak D call TRBD1 (5 bases). Germline CDR1 LNHNV, CDR2 YYDKDF (reference sequence). This CDR3 is built from 16 residues. The V and J ends lost 3 bases and 0 bases respectively, with 13 bases between them. This CDR3 reads CATSSGSQASTDTQYF. CDR3 bases: TGTGCCACCAGCAGTGGGTCACAGGCTAGCACAGATACGCAGTATTTT. Complete variable domain (other parts from reference TRBV15 and TRBJ2-3): DAMVIQNPRYQVTQFGKPVTLSCSQTLNHNVMYWYQQKSSQAPKLLFHYYDKDFNNEADTPDNFQSRRPNTSFCFLDIRSPGLGDTAMYLCATSSGSQASTDTQYFGPGTRLTVL.

The chain has TRBV27 and TRBJ2-7; TRBD1 is a possible D gene (5 bases). V was shortened by 3 bases and J by 4 bases, with 16 bases between the two germline ends. Germline values: CDR1 MNHEY, CDR2 SMNVEV (reference sequence). The CDR3 spans 15 residues. CDR3 bases: TGTGCCAGCAGTTTCCTTATGGGGCTGCAATACGAGCAGTACTTC. Its protein product is CASSFLMGLQYEQYF.

The chain recombines TRBV27 with TRBJ1-1, with 9 nucleotides matching TRBD1. There are 15 residues in the CDR3. Trimming removed 2 bases from V and 3 bases from J; junction bases left unmatched: 4. Germline V lookup: CDR1 MNHEY, CDR2 SMNVEV (reference sequence). This CDR3 is CASSLEGTGYTEAFF. CDR3 nucleotide sequence: TGTGCCAGCAGTTTAGAAGGGACAGGGTACACTGAAGCTTTCTTT.

The chain joins TRBV9 to TRBJ1-3; no firm D call. The V and J ends lost 3 bases and 2 bases respectively, with 9 bases between them. Germline values: CDR1 SGDLS, CDR2 YYNGEE. This CDR3 is 14 amino acids long. The CDR3 coding sequence is TGTGCCAGCAGCGCCGACTTAGCTGGAAACACCATATATTTT. Its protein is CASSADLAGNTIYF.

The rearrangement uses TRBV5-4 and TRBJ1-2; 7 nucleotides line up with TRBD1. The CDR3 runs to 14 residues. The germline V gene encodes CDR1 SGHNT and CDR2 YYREEE (reference sequence). The V segment lost 4 bases and the J segment 4 bases; nucleotides outside the gene matches: 7. The CDR3 DNA follows: TGTGCCAGCAGCGTGGGGACAGCCCCCTATGGCTACACCTTC. Its protein product is CASSVGTAPYGYTF.

V usage is TRBV9 and J usage is TRBJ1-1, with D possibly being TRBD1 (6 bases). Germline CDR1 SGDLS, CDR2 YYNGEE. The germline V and J ends were trimmed by 0 bases and 0 bases, with 6 bases remaining between them. CDR3 length: 14 amino acids. The CDR3 nucleotides are TGTGCCAGCAGCGTAGGGACAGTGAACACTGAAGCTTTCTTT. This gives the protein CASSVGTVNTEAFF.

The rearrangement links TRBV4-3 to TRBJ1-1, with D possibly matching TRBD1 (5 bases). Trimming pared 1 base from V and 3 bases from J, leaving 12 bases between. Germline CDR1 reads LGHNA; CDR2 reads YSLEER. The CDR3 has 15 amino acids. The CDR3 coding sequence is TGCGCCAGCAGCCAAGGAAGGGGTGATTACACTGAAGCTTTCTTT. This encodes CASSQGRGDYTEAFF.

The chain carries TRBV9 and TRBJ1-5; tentative D call: TRBD1 (5 bases). The germline V and J ends were trimmed by 4 bases and 6 bases, with 17 bases remaining between them. CDR1 and CDR2 (germline): SGDLS, YYNGEE. CDR3 length: 15 amino acids. DNA of the CDR3: TGTGCCAGCAGCCCCTATGACAGTCGAGGTCAGCCCCAGCATTTT. Its translation is CASSPYDSRGQPQHF.

This chain uses TRBV7-8 with TRBJ2-7; D may be TRBD1 (6 bases). The ends were cut back, 4 bases at V and 4 bases at J, with 11 bases in the middle. The CDR3 is made up of 13 amino acids. Germline values: CDR1 SGHVS, CDR2 FQNEAQ. The CDR3 loop is CASSSGHMYEQYF. The CDR3 nucleotides are TGTGCCAGCAGCTCGGGACATATGTACGAGCAGTACTTC.

The rearrangement joins TRBV27 to TRBJ2-4; a weak D match, TRBD1 (6 bases). The CDR3 consists of 17 residues. Germline lookup yields CDR1 MNHEY and CDR2 SMNVEV (reference sequence). Trimming cost V 6 bases and J 0 bases, with 18 bases left between them. The CDR3 coding sequence is TGTGCCAGCAGCGGAGTCGGCAGGGGAATAGCCAAAAACATTCAGTACTTC. Encoded protein: CASSGVGRGIAKNIQYF.

This sequence joins TRBV12-5 and TRBJ2-7, with 9 positions matching TRBD1. Looked up from germline, CDR1 is LGHNT and CDR2 is FRNRAP. J gave up 3 bases and V 5 bases, and 8 bases lay outside the gene matches. This CDR3 spans 15 amino acids. The CDR3 nucleotides read TGTGCTAGTGGTACCCCCGGGACAGGGAGCTACGAGCAGTACTTC. Its translation is CASGTPGTGSYEQYF.

The genes are TRBV9 and TRBJ2-7; 14 bases align to TRBD2. CDR1 SGDLS and CDR2 YYNGEE come from the germline V gene. The CDR3 runs to 14 residues. The junction had 4 bases not matched to a gene; V was cut back by 4 bases and J by 7 bases. For the CDR3, the DNA is TGTGCCAGCAGCCACCGGACTAGCGGGAGGGAGCAGTACTTC. Its translation is CASSHRTSGREQYF.

This chain links TRBV4-1 with TRBJ2-7; 7 positions match TRBD1. The germline gives CDR1 MGHRA, CDR2 YSYEKL. The CDR3 is 14 residues long. With 5 bases clipped from V and 2 bases from J, the junction kept 6 bases outside the gene matches. Here the CDR3 reads CASSYLTGPYEQYF. CDR3 DNA: TGCGCCAGCAGCTACCTGACAGGGCCCTACGAGCAGTACTTC.

The chain carries TRBV6-1 and TRBJ2-5, with TRBD2 identical over 12 bases. Losses at the gene ends were 4 bases for V and 5 bases for J; bases not matched to a gene: 5. The CDR3 runs to 15 residues. The germline V gene has CDR1 MNHNS and CDR2 SASEGT. This chain's CDR3 is CASSGTSGMRETQYF. The CDR3 bases are TGTGCCAGCAGTGGGACTAGCGGGATGAGGGAGACCCAGTACTTC.

The chain has TRBV30 and TRBJ2-2, with D hard to call. V was shortened by 0 bases and J by 5 bases, with 4 bases between the two germline ends. The CDR3 is made up of 12 amino acids. Looked up from germline, CDR1 is GTSNPN and CDR2 is SVGIG (reference sequence). The CDR3 spells CAWSVLTGELFF. CDR3 nucleotides: TGTGCCTGGAGTGTACTGACCGGGGAGCTGTTTTTT.

The chain combines TRBV11-2 with TRBJ2-7; possible D gene TRBD1, 5 bases. Germline lookup yields CDR1 SGHAT and CDR2 FQNNGV. The CDR3 consists of 17 residues. Deletions cut 6 bases from V and 3 bases from J, with 24 bases between. This chain's CDR3 is CASRFRGSTSLVYEQYF. CDR3 DNA: TGTGCCAGCAGATTTAGGGGATCCACTTCCCTGGTCTACGAGCAGTACTTC.

This chain joins TRBV5-1 and TRBJ2-3; the match to TRBD2 covers 8 bases. Germline V gives CDR1 SGHRS, CDR2 YFSETQ. The length of the CDR3 is 11 residues. V shed 7 bases, J shed 14 bases, and the junction held 9 bases outside the gene matches. CDR3 DNA sequence: TGCGCCAGCGGGGACGGGGGGGCCGCGTATTTT. This translates into CASGDGGAAYF.

This sequence joins TRBV7-2 and TRBJ2-4, with 9 positions matching TRBD1. V shed 1 base, J shed 7 bases, and the junction held 2 bases outside the gene matches. CDR3 length equals 14 residues. Germline V lookup: CDR1 SGHTA, CDR2 FQGNSA. CDR3 amino acids: CASSLGQGGNIQYF. Here the CDR3 DNA reads TGTGCCAGCAGCTTAGGACAGGGGGGGAACATTCAGTACTTC. The entire variable domain, with the rest obtained from reference TRBV7-2 and TRBJ2-4, is as follows: GAGVSQSPSNKVTEKGKDVELRCDPISGHTALYWYRQSLGQGLEFLIYFQGNSAPDKSGLPSDRFSAERTGGSVSTLTIQRTQQEDSAVYLCASSLGQGGNIQYFGAGTRLSVL.

This clone was picked up one time. The chain carries TRBV19 and TRBJ1-2; TRBD1 is a possible D gene (5 bases). Trimming removed 5 bases at V and 3 bases at J, with 16 bases between. The germline CDR1 and CDR2 sequences are LNHDA and SQIVND (reference sequence). The CDR3 consists of 15 residues. The CDR3 reads CASSPEGRGDYGYTF. In nucleotides, the CDR3 is TGTGCCAGTAGTCCGGAGGGGAGGGGTGACTATGGCTACACCTTC.